These 11 T cell receptor beta chains came from one sample sequenced in a study of T-cell memory formation after mild COVID-19 (TCRdb year 2021). To prepare the library, 5' RACE was applied. TCRdb shows the sequencer as Illumina NovaSeq 6000. TCRdb reanalyzed the raw reads on its own, using fastp at Q25 for trimming and MiXCR for clone calling, and kept in-frame beta chains. Each CDR3 protein appears once, grouped with its most common genes and DNA. In all, the sample holds approximately 250,000 distinct CDR3 sequences, and over 15% of those were seen once. The ten biggest clones cover 2.1% of the sample. Sequenced sample: PBMCs or a T cell subset sorted from them (not recorded which). Source of these receptors: an adult woman who had mild COVID-19 (a few samples of this study predate the infection). The sample titles of this study are shuffled in the database, so cell type and time point are left out; the donor was told from shared clones.

The V call is TRBV6-6, the J call TRBJ2-1, with TRBD2 identical over 13 bases. The germline gives CDR1 MNHNY, CDR2 SVGAGI (reference sequence). With V trimmed by 6 bases and J by 6 bases, 5 bases remained unmatched. The CDR3 is made up of 15 amino acids. This CDR3 is CASRLAGGISNEQFF. CDR3 nucleotides: TGTGCCAGCAGACTAGCGGGAGGGATTAGCAATGAGCAGTTCTTC.

This clonotype appeared a few times. A much larger clone lies one base from this, so it may be a read error. V and J are TRBV20-1 and TRBJ2-3; possibly TRBD2 for D (6 bases). In germline, CDR1 is DFQATT, CDR2 SNEGSKA (reference sequence). CDR3 size: 15 residues. Here the CDR3 reads CSAMAGTAGTGTQYF. The CDR3 nucleotides are TGCAGTGCTATGGCGGGAACGGCTGGCACAGGTACGCAGTATTTT.

The V gene is TRBV27, the J gene TRBJ1-5; 11 bases map to TRBD1. The CDR3 is 19 residues long. The germline CDR1 and CDR2 sequences are MNHEY and SMNVEV (reference sequence). J was trimmed by 2 bases and V by 5 bases; bases with no gene match: 14. The CDR3 bases are TGTGCCAGCAGTCCCTGGAGTGGACAGGGGGCTTGGGGCAATCAGCCCCAGCATTTT. Protein sequence: CASSPWSGQGAWGNQPQHF.

In this sample, this clonotype turned up many times. The rearrangement links TRBV11-2 to TRBJ2-2; the D gene is possibly TRBD1 (6 bases). In germline, CDR1 is SGHAT, CDR2 FQNNGV. CDR3 length: 15 residues. Trimming removed 5 bases from V and 2 bases from J, with 12 bases in between. CDR3 sequence: CASSPNRANTGELFF. CDR3 bases: TGTGCCAGCAGCCCTAACAGGGCCAACACCGGGGAGCTGTTTTTT.

J is TRBJ2-3 and V is TRBV11-1; 10 bases match TRBD1. The germline V gene encodes CDR1 SGHAT and CDR2 FQDESV (reference sequence). The CDR3 runs 16 residues. V shed 2 bases and J 0 bases; nucleotides not matched to a gene: 2. CDR3 in amino acids: CASSLRTGGSTDTQYF. The CDR3 coding sequence is TGTGCCAGCAGCTTACGGACAGGGGGAAGCACAGATACGCAGTATTTT.

Many counts were recorded for this clonotype. The chain uses TRBV5-1 and TRBJ2-3, with 7 bases that match TRBD1. The germline V gene encodes CDR1 SGHRS and CDR2 YFSETQ. The CDR3 spans 16 residues. V lost 4 bases, J lost 8 bases, and 16 bases stayed unmatched. CDR3 coding DNA: TGCGCCAGCAGCCGCGCCGAAGTGCGCAACAGGGGTACGCAGTATTTT. Translated, it gives CASSRAEVRNRGTQYF.

This clonotype occurred many times. This CDR3 is CSARRAGGSPSSYNEQFF. Here the CDR3 DNA reads TGCAGCGCTCGGCGGGCGGGAGGGAGCCCCAGCTCCTACAATGAGCAGTTCTTC. V is TRBV29-1 and J is TRBJ2-1, with TRBD2 identical over 9 bases. This CDR3 contains 18 residues. The J segment lost 0 bases and the V segment lost 7 bases, leaving 16 bases of the junction unmatched. Germline V gene lookup returns CDR1 SQVTM and CDR2 ANQGSEA.

This clonotype was detected once. The chain has TRBV12-3 or TRBV12-4 and TRBJ2-7; 8 positions agree with TRBD2. Trimming at V came to 6 bases and at J to 2 bases, leaving 9 bases not matched to a gene. CDR3 size: 15 residues. CDR3 DNA: TGTGCCAGCAGCCCGAGCGGGAGCATCCCCTACGAGCAGTACTTC. This encodes CASSPSGSIPYEQYF.

This clonotype was seen a handful of times. At one end, the junction sequence differs from germline, possibly due to a read error. The chain has TRBV7-9 and TRBJ2-1; D not certain. The germline V gene has CDR1 SEHNR and CDR2 FQNEAQ (reference sequence). CDR3 length equals 12 residues. The CDR3, as DNA: TGTGCCTCCGGAGCCATACCCAATGAGCGGTTCTTC. Translation: CASGAIPNERFF.

Only a few counts were recorded for this clonotype. The chain employs TRBV24-1 and TRBJ2-1; D might be TRBD2 (5 bases). This CDR3 is 17 amino acids long. Germline CDR1 and CDR2: KGHDR and SFDVKD. Trimming left V 3 bases short and J 4 bases short, with 18 bases between. The CDR3 protein is CATSDPSLERDYNEQFF. The CDR3 DNA follows: TGTGCCACCAGTGATCCCTCGTTAGAACGGGATTACAATGAGCAGTTCTTC.

The chain links TRBV5-1 to TRBJ2-5, with 8 bases fitting TRBD1. Germline-derived CDR1 and CDR2 are SGHRS and YFSETQ. Trimming at V came to 2 bases and at J to 2 bases, leaving 8 bases not matched to a gene. The CDR3 covers 16 residues. The CDR3 DNA follows: TGCGCCAGCAGCTTAAGAAACGGACAGGGACAAGAGACCCAGTACTTC. Its translation is CASSLRNGQGQETQYF.